These T cell receptor beta chains were read from a single sample in a study of CD8+ T cells in alopecia areata. Libraries were prepared by immunoSEQ multiplex PCR; TCRdb keeps only in-frame clonotypes and omits some of them. The sample consists of about 200,000 clones, under 70% of them appearing once. The sequencing used CD4+ T cells sorted from blood, collected at week 4, from a patient treated with tofacitinib. All receptors come from a human donor with alopecia areata. CDR3s include the opening cysteine and the closing phenylalanine or tryptophan. Size tells how often a clone was seen (once, few, many) or the class of an expanded clone, and some rows leave it out.

16,-,TRBV11-1,TRBJ2-7,CASSLSGTGSSYEQYF
11,-,TRBV29-1,TRBJ1-1,CSVRAYTEAFF
14,-,TRBV30,TRBJ1-5,CAWSVGGSNQPQHF
15,-,TRBV30,TRBJ2-6,CAWSRSGSGANVLTF
15,-,TRBV4-3,TRBJ2-3,CASSISGVSTDTQYF
15,-,TRBV4-3,TRBJ1-5,CASSHRTGYDQPQHF
18,-,TRBV4-1,TRBJ2-2,CASSQSPVAFANTGELFF
14,-,TRBV9,TRBJ1-3,CASSTDSSGNTIYF
16,-,TRBV30,TRBJ1-4,CAYGVLRGGLNEKLFF
15,few,TRBV5-1,TRBJ1-6,CASSLGGLFNSPLHF
14,-,TRBV7-9,TRBJ1-4,CASSPDRRNEKLFF
15,-,TRBV19,TRBJ1-5,CASSIWDRDRQPQHF
17,-,TRBV5-1,TRBJ2-7,CASSPGQASTGIYEQYF
14,-,TRBV29-1,TRBJ2-7,CSVRDRVMSYEQYF
14,many,TRBV27,TRBJ1-2,CASRDYQGPYGYTF
14,-,TRBV10-3,TRBJ1-6,CAISDGATGSPLHF
17,-,TRBV5-4,TRBJ2-2,CASSRRTGGEDTGELFF
17,-,TRBV9,TRBJ1-1,CASSPGWGRGINTEAFF
13,few,TRBV7-2,TRBJ2-5,CASSLGRSETQYF
12,-,TRBV29-1,TRBJ1-2,CSVAGNNYGYTF
13,few,TRBV30,TRBJ1-5,CAWSDGFNQPQHF
13,once,TRBV7-3,TRBJ2-7,CASSLTKTHEQYF
15,-,TRBV11-3,TRBJ1-2,CASSERERDRGGYTF
16,few,TRBV2,TRBJ2-1,CASSSRIGQGLHEQFF
14,few,TRBV5-1,TRBJ1-2,CASSLEGQDGGYTF
13,-,TRBV19,TRBJ1-1,CASRWQLNTEAFF
13,-,TRBV29-1,TRBJ1-1,CSATRGLNTEAFF
15,-,TRBV2,TRBJ2-1,CASSWARKGVHEQFF
13,once,TRBV29-1,TRBJ2-1,CSVSGTGGAEQFF
11,-,TRBV20-1,TRBJ2-3,CSAAQADTQYF
14,-,TRBV6-1,TRBJ2-3,CASSVGDRGDTQYF
15,-,TRBV5-4,TRBJ1-3,CASSFGQGLGNTIYF
16,-,TRBV5-4,TRBJ2-3,CASSPTTGTATDTQYF
17,few,TRBV15,TRBJ2-7,CATSSTFVVRSSYEQYF
16,-,TRBV9,TRBJ2-5,CASSVTGGAGAETQYF
13,-,TRBV11-2,TRBJ1-2,CASSSDGSYGYTF
16,-,TRBV30,TRBJ2-5,CAWSDGLAAYQETQYF
18,-,TRBV11-3,TRBJ1-5,CASSLDFGVLLWNQPQHF
14,-,TRBV7-8,TRBJ2-5,CASNKQGGEKTQYF
15,-,TRBV29-1,TRBJ2-3,CSATGTGGATDTQYF
12,few,TRBV25-1,TRBJ2-7,CASSEFTYEQYF
14,few,TRBV5-1,TRBJ2-5,CASSQGTLGETQYF
14,few,TRBV27,TRBJ1-6,CASTRTGDFSPLHF
14,-,TRBV9,TRBJ1-1,CASSVGGVDTEAFF
18,many,TRBV19,TRBJ2-6,CASSMDRISGSGANVLTF
13,-,TRBV29-1,TRBJ1-1,CSVAGRQGLGAFF
15,-,TRBV7-7,TRBJ2-3,CASSFTGGRLDTQYF
13,-,TRBV25-1,TRBJ2-5,CASRMDTGGAQYF
14,-,TRBV4-1,TRBJ1-2,CASSQHGQYDGYTF
14,-,TRBV15,TRBJ2-1,CATSSAGLYNEQFF
13,-,TRBV6-6,TRBJ2-2,CASYQGGTGELFF
15,-,TRBV25-1,TRBJ1-6,CASSEYDGRNSPLHF
13,-,TRBV7-2,TRBJ2-2,CAGRAANTGELFF
13,-,TRBV28,TRBJ1-6,CASTESGVSPLHF
13,-,TRBV7-3,TRBJ1-5,CASSPDRAQPQHF
14,-,TRBV28,TRBJ2-7,CASSGTVGSYEQYF
13,-,TRBV4-1,TRBJ2-5,CASSQVLTETQYF